These 3 T cell receptor beta chains originate from one sample sequenced in a study of shared T cell receptors in the human thymus. Assay: immunoSEQ multiplex PCR; the TCRdb copy retains only in-frame clones and omits some. The sample yields 700,000 or so clones, approximately 83% seen once. This sample was shared with a second study, whose subject was human thymus T cells.

The sample consisted of thymocytes. The receptor set was obtained from a girl under two years old with a congenital heart defect.

The genes are TRBV21-1 and TRBJ2-7; the table gives TRBD1 as D, unverified against the DNA. TRBV21-1 corresponds to a pseudogene. The CDR3 is 16 amino acids. The CDR3 here is CASSLEGDSSNYEQYF. As DNA, the CDR3 is TGTGCCAGCAGCCTCGAGGGGGACAGTTCCAACTACGAGCAGTACTTC.

The chain joins TRBV28 to TRBJ1-2; TRBD1 aligns across 10 bases. V dropped 3 bases and J dropped 7; count of bases not matched to a gene: 8. The CDR3 has 15 amino acids. Germline CDR1 is MDHEN and CDR2 is SYDVKM. The CDR3 region has the DNA TGTGCCAGCAGTTTTAAGGACAGGGGGGTTGGTGGCTACACCTTC. It specifies CASSFKDRGVGGYTF.

V and J are TRBV27 and TRBJ1-6; a possible D gene is TRBD1 (5 bases). Germline loops: CDR1 MNHEY, CDR2 SMNVEV (reference sequence). This CDR3 comprises 15 residues. V lost 0 bases and J 9 bases, leaving 12 bases between the germline ends. In nucleotides, the CDR3 is TGTGCCAGCAGTTTATCTCCCAGGGATGGTTCACCCCTCCACTTT. Translated, it gives CASSLSPRDGSPLHF.